The 14 T cell receptor beta chains given below trace back to one sample, sequenced in a study of beta chain features in type 1 diabetes. Expressed TCRB transcripts were sequenced, since all the RNA that had been isolated was reverse transcribed. TCRdb's table, derived via immunoSEQ multiplex PCR, lists solely in-frame clones and lacks some. The data show about 900,000 clones, 17% seen once. The sample was naive CD4+ T cells from blood. The receptors stem from a woman aged 18-29 years in good health.

This rearrangement joins TRBV5-5 to TRBJ2-5, with D uncertain. CDR1 and CDR2 (germline): SGHKS, YYEKEE (reference sequence). Trimming left V 4 bases short and J 0 bases short, with 7 bases between. CDR3 length equals 13 residues. The CDR3 nucleotides read TGTGCCAGCAGCCCCGGAGACCAAGAGACCCAGTACTTC. Protein product: CASSPGDQETQYF.

This clone was seen more than once but under ten times. The V and J genes are TRBV13 and TRBJ2-7; D might be TRBD1 or TRBD2, each matching 5 bases. Between the trimmed V and J ends, which lost 0 bases and 5 bases, there was a span of 14 bases. The CDR3 runs 15 residues. Per the germline V gene, CDR1 is PRHDT and CDR2 is FYEKMQ (reference sequence). The CDR3 coding sequence is TGTGCCAGCAGCTTAGGTGGGGGAGCGGCCCACGAGCAGTACTTC. Its translation: CASSLGGGAAHEQYF.

This chain uses TRBV7-8 with TRBJ2-2; D may be TRBD2 (5 bases). Germline CDR1 reads SGHVS; CDR2 reads FQNEAQ. CDR3 length: 18 residues. V lost 1 base and J 1 base, leaving 16 bases between the germline ends. The CDR3 nucleotides read TGTGCCAGCAGCTTAGTCCTTGGGCGGAGGATGAACACCGGGGAGCTGTTTTTT. It encodes CASSLVLGRRMNTGELFF.

The chain uses TRBV14 and TRBJ2-1, with 10 bases lining up with TRBD2. The CDR3 consists of 18 residues. In germline, CDR1 is SGHDN, CDR2 FVKESK. V lost 4 bases to trimming and J lost 0 bases; unmatched junction nucleotides: 9. The chain's CDR3 is CASSRNPGLAFSYNEQFF. The CDR3 DNA sequence: TGTGCCAGCAGCCGAAATCCGGGACTAGCGTTCTCCTACAATGAGCAGTTCTTC. Supplemented by reference TRBV14 and TRBJ2-1, the full variable domain reads EAGVTQFPSHSVIEKGQTVTLRCDPISGHDNLYWYRRVMGKEIKFLLHFVKESKQDESGMPNNRFLAERTGGTYSTLKVQPAELEDSGVYFCASSRNPGLAFSYNEQFFGPGTRLTVL.

The chain couples TRBV6-1 to TRBJ2-2; a possible D gene is TRBD1 (5 bases). This CDR3 contains 13 residues. CDR1 is MNHNS, CDR2 SASEGT, per germline. Trimming stripped 6 bases from V and 7 bases from J, with 12 bases between. The DNA for the CDR3 is TGTGCCAGCAGCTTAGCAGGGTTCGGGGAGCTGTTTTTT. This translates into CASSLAGFGELFF.

The V gene is TRBV6-6, the J gene TRBJ1-2; possible D gene TRBD1, 5 bases. V was shortened by 2 bases and J by 8 bases, with 15 bases between the two germline ends. The CDR3 runs to 14 residues. Germline CDR1 and CDR2: MNHNY and SVGAGI (reference sequence). CDR3 sequence (DNA): TGTGCCAGCAGTTACGGCACAGGAAAAGGCGGCTACACCTTC. Amino acid sequence: CASSYGTGKGGYTF.

V is TRBV7-8 and J is TRBJ2-2; 8 bases match TRBD2. The CDR3 sequence is 15 residues long. Germline trimming cut 6 bases from V and 5 bases from J; bases unmatched to any gene: 8. Germline V gene lookup returns CDR1 SGHVS and CDR2 FQNEAQ. The chain's CDR3 is CASRPGLVWTGELFF. CDR3 sequence (DNA): TGTGCCAGCAGGCCGGGACTAGTTTGGACCGGGGAGCTGTTTTTT.

The V and J genes are TRBV19 and TRBJ2-1; 11 bases are a match to TRBD2. Per germline, CDR1 LNHDA and CDR2 SQIVND (reference sequence). The CDR3 totals 13 residues. J was trimmed by 10 bases and V by 5 bases; bases with no gene match: 4. The CDR3 nucleotides are TGTGCCAGTAGTGTCGGGACTAGCGGAGAGCAGTTCTTC. Translated, it gives CASSVGTSGEQFF.

The chain couples TRBV7-2 to TRBJ2-3; 7 bases agree with TRBD1. V lost 0 bases to trimming and J lost 12 bases; unmatched junction nucleotides: 6. The CDR3 runs 13 residues. Germline CDR1 and CDR2: SGHTA and FQGNSA. CDR3 DNA: TGTGCCAGCAGCTTAGCGGGGACAGTCATTCAGTATTTT. Its protein product is CASSLAGTVIQYF.

This clone has more than one count but fewer than ten. The chain couples TRBV9 to TRBJ1-1, with a weak D call TRBD1 (6 bases). The germline V gene has CDR1 SGDLS and CDR2 YYNGEE. The CDR3 runs 13 residues. Trimming cost V 5 bases and J 1 base, with 9 bases left between them. The CDR3 DNA follows: TGTGCCAGCAGGGCAGGGGCGAACACTGAAGCTTTCTTT. Its protein product is CASRAGANTEAFF.

This clone appeared a few times. The V gene is TRBV5-4, the J gene TRBJ2-2; 7 bases are a match to TRBD1. V shed 4 bases, J shed 6 bases, and the junction held 6 bases outside the gene matches. CDR1 is SGHNT, CDR2 YYREEE, per germline (reference sequence). This CDR3 is 14 amino acids long. This CDR3 reads CASSHGQEAGELFF. CDR3 DNA: TGTGCCAGCAGCCATGGACAGGAAGCCGGGGAGCTGTTTTTT.

This chain uses TRBV28 with TRBJ1-2, with D perhaps matching TRBD1 (5 bases). Germline V gene sequence: CDR1 MDHEN, CDR2 SYDVKM. The length of the CDR3 is 12 residues. V shed 8 bases and J shed 10 bases, with 17 bases lying between them. This chain's CDR3 is CASSVPGFDYTF. DNA of the CDR3: TGTGCCAGCTCAGTCCCAGGGTTTGACTACACCTTC.

This rearrangement joins TRBV5-8 to TRBJ1-2, with 10 bases that match TRBD1. This CDR3 has 15 amino acids. CDR1 SGHTS and CDR2 YDEGEE come from the germline V gene. With V trimmed by 2 bases and J by 4 bases, 5 bases remained unmatched. CDR3 DNA: TGTGCCAGCAGCTTAGGGACAGGGGTCATCTATGGCTACACCTTC. Its protein is CASSLGTGVIYGYTF.

This clone was observed a few times. The chain links TRBV7-3 to TRBJ2-3; D might be TRBD2 (6 bases). The CDR3 is made up of 20 amino acids. Germline V CDR1 and CDR2: SGHTA, FQGTGA. Trimming took 5 bases from V and 4 from J, leaving 31 bases between them. The CDR3 spells CASSPGRASAGSFRADTQYF. The DNA of the CDR3 is TGTGCCAGCAGCCCAGGCCGGGCTAGCGCTGGGTCGTTCCGAGCAGATACGCAGTATTTT.